This is a list of T cell receptor beta chains from one sample in a study of a mutant IDH1 vaccine in newly diagnosed glioma. Their recognized antigens are unknown. Profiled with immunoSEQ multiplex PCR; TCRdb holds only in-frame clones, not every one. The sample has 57,000 or so clones, about 80% seen once. Sequencing used PBMCs, obtained from a glioma patient whose treatment included an IDH1 peptide vaccine. The receptors were gathered from a man aged 25-40 years with glioma. Each CDR3 is given with its conserved first and last residue. Each record gives: clone size, V gene, D gene, J gene, CDR3 protein, CDR3 DNA. D genes are given only for firm matches. A row's size may be missing; if present it is once, few, many or a size class.

clone_size: -
v_call: TRBV27
d_call: -
j_call: TRBJ1-4
cdr3_aa: CASSGGRINEKLFF
cdr3_nt: TGTGCCAGCAGTGGGGGACGGATTAATGAAAAACTGTTTTTT

clone_size: once
v_call: TRBV5-4
d_call: -
j_call: TRBJ2-2
cdr3_aa: CASSPSRGELFF
cdr3_nt: TGTGCCAGCAGCCCCTCTCGCGGGGAGCTGTTTTTT

clone_size: -
v_call: TRBV2
d_call: -
j_call: TRBJ2-3
cdr3_aa: CASRERGIKNTDTQYF
cdr3_nt: TGTGCCAGCAGGGAACGGGGAATAAAGAACACAGATACGCAGTATTTT

clone_size: once
v_call: TRBV15
d_call: -
j_call: TRBJ1-1
cdr3_aa: CATSRDRAGPAFF
cdr3_nt: TGTGCCACCAGCAGAGATCGGGCGGGTCCAGCTTTCTTT

clone_size: -
v_call: TRBV10-3
d_call: -
j_call: TRBJ1-1
cdr3_aa: CAISEILNTEAFF
cdr3_nt: TGTGCCATCAGTGAGATACTGAACACTGAAGCTTTCTTT

clone_size: -
v_call: TRBV5-1
d_call: -
j_call: TRBJ2-5
cdr3_aa: CASSFFGSALQETQYF
cdr3_nt: TGCGCCAGCAGCTTTTTTGGTAGCGCCCTCCAAGAGACCCAGTACTTC

clone_size: once
v_call: TRBV18
d_call: -
j_call: TRBJ2-3
cdr3_aa: CASSPPGADTQYF
cdr3_nt: TGTGCCAGCTCACCACCCGGCGCAGATACGCAGTATTTT

clone_size: -
v_call: TRBV4-1
d_call: -
j_call: TRBJ2-1
cdr3_aa: CASSQEGRLPVYNEQFF
cdr3_nt: TGCGCCAGCAGCCAAGAAGGGAGGCTCCCTGTCTACAATGAGCAGTTCTTC

clone_size: -
v_call: TRBV18
d_call: TRBD2
j_call: TRBJ2-3
cdr3_aa: CASSPWELATTDTQYF
cdr3_nt: TGTGCCAGCTCACCTTGGGAACTAGCGACGACAGATACGCAGTATTTT

clone_size: -
v_call: TRBV6-5
d_call: -
j_call: TRBJ2-1
cdr3_aa: CASSYSTGESYNEQFF
cdr3_nt: TGTGCCAGCAGTTACTCGACGGGAGAGTCCTACAATGAGCAGTTCTTC

clone_size: -
v_call: TRBV7-9
d_call: -
j_call: TRBJ1-3
cdr3_aa: CASSGSKGSAEGNTIYF
cdr3_nt: TGTGCCAGCAGCGGGAGCAAAGGATCCGCGGAAGGAAACACCATATATTTT

clone_size: once
v_call: TRBV7-2
d_call: -
j_call: TRBJ1-2
cdr3_aa: CASSLGDTSFYGYTF
cdr3_nt: TGTGCCAGCAGCTTAGGGGATACATCATTCTATGGCTACACCTTC

clone_size: -
v_call: TRBV5-4
d_call: -
j_call: TRBJ1-6
cdr3_aa: CASRSSRGSPLHF
cdr3_nt: TGTGCCAGCAGATCTTCGAGGGGTTCACCCCTCCACTTT

clone_size: -
v_call: TRBV11-2
d_call: TRBD2
j_call: TRBJ2-7
cdr3_aa: CASSSGGASYEQYF
cdr3_nt: TGTGCCAGCAGCTCCGGGGGGGCGTCCTACGAGCAGTACTTC

clone_size: -
v_call: TRBV28
d_call: TRBD2
j_call: TRBJ2-2
cdr3_aa: CASSLMWRGTGELFF
cdr3_nt: TGTGCCAGCAGTTTGATGTGGCGGGGGACCGGGGAGCTGTTTTTT

clone_size: -
v_call: TRBV4-1
d_call: -
j_call: TRBJ2-1
cdr3_aa: CASSQEGLAPYNEQFF
cdr3_nt: TGCGCCAGCAGCCAAGAAGGGCTAGCTCCCTACAATGAGCAGTTCTTC

clone_size: -
v_call: TRBV30
d_call: -
j_call: TRBJ2-1
cdr3_aa: CAWTWSYNEQFF
cdr3_nt: TGTGCCTGGACCTGGTCCTACAATGAGCAGTTCTTC

clone_size: once
v_call: TRBV7-6
d_call: TRBD1
j_call: TRBJ1-6
cdr3_aa: CASSFLAGQGDNSPLHF
cdr3_nt: TGTGCCAGCAGCTTCCTAGCGGGACAGGGTGATAATTCACCCCTCCACTTT

clone_size: few
v_call: TRBV5-1
d_call: -
j_call: TRBJ1-1
cdr3_aa: CASSLVNTEAFF
cdr3_nt: TGCGCCAGCAGCTTAGTGAACACTGAAGCTTTCTTT

clone_size: -
v_call: TRBV6-1
d_call: TRBD1
j_call: TRBJ2-7
cdr3_aa: CAAGQGGYEQYF
cdr3_nt: TGTGCCGCCGGACAGGGGGGGTACGAGCAGTACTTC